This T cell receptor beta chain stems from a study of cytomegalovirus exposure and HLA in healthy donors. Use of 60 Vbeta and 13 Jbeta primers characterized the PCR. The assay was immunoSEQ multiplex PCR, and TCRdb's table has in-frame clones only and misses some. The repertoire holds 130,000 or so clones, 65% to 75% seen once, with 5.5% to 7% in the top ten. V was clipped by 3 bases and J by 8 bases; unmatched bases: 7. The CDR3 has 14 residues. Germline V CDR1 and CDR2: SGDLS, YYNGEE. This chain links TRBV9 with TRBJ1-3; 8 bases are shared with TRBD1. This TCR was sampled from a man aged 40-49 years in good health and CMV-seropositive. The sample consisted of PBMCs. The CDR3 reads CASSERDRGHTIYF. The CDR3 DNA follows: TGTGCCAGCAGCGAGAGAGACAGGGGTCACACCATATATTTT.